The 22 T cell receptor beta chains below come from one sample, sequenced in a study of blood T cells in healthy people across ages. Then a second PCR, running about 6 to 11 cycles, was carried out with a sample-barcoded 5' primer and a J-beta primer mix. TCRdb used MiXCR to reprocess the 5' RACE reads, holding one entry per CDR3 protein. Among some 1.7 million distinct CDR3 sequences listed, approximately 28% were seen once. Sequences were obtained from blood. These receptors originate from a woman aged 25 to 39 in good health.

This clonotype has only a few counts. The V call is TRBV24-1, the J call TRBJ2-7; 12 nucleotides match TRBD2. The CDR3 is 17 residues long. The ends lost 12 bases at V and 0 bases at J; junction bases unmatched: 14. Per germline, CDR1 KGHDR and CDR2 SFDVKD. CDR3 in amino acids: CAARTSGRPMSSYEQYF. The CDR3 DNA reads as TGTGCCGCACGCACTAGCGGGAGGCCCATGAGCTCCTACGAGCAGTACTTC.

The chain has TRBV6-6 and TRBJ2-5; TRBD1 agrees at 7 bases. From germline, CDR1 is MNHNY and CDR2 SVGAGI (reference sequence). The V gene end was trimmed by 1 base and the J gene end by 3 bases; junction bases not matched to a gene: 2. This CDR3 contains 14 residues. This CDR3 reads CASSYWQGEETQYF. Written as DNA, the CDR3 is TGTGCCAGCAGTTACTGGCAGGGGGAAGAGACCCAGTACTTC.

This clonotype was observed many times. The chain combines TRBV28 with TRBJ2-4, with 9 bases matching TRBD1. Germline CDR1 is MDHEN and CDR2 is SYDVKM. The CDR3 sequence is 17 residues long. Unmatched junction bases numbered 8, after V lost 3 bases and J lost 2 bases. As DNA, the CDR3 is TGTGCCAGCAGTTTCCCACAGGGGGCTAAATCCAAAAACATTCAGTACTTC. Its protein is CASSFPQGAKSKNIQYF. The variable domain in full, with the rest retrieved from reference TRBV28 and TRBJ2-4, is DVKVTQSSRYLVKRTGEKVFLECVQDMDHENMFWYRQDPGLGLRLIYFSYDVKMKEKGDIPEGYSVSREKKERFSLILESASTNQTSMYLCASSFPQGAKSKNIQYFGAGTRLSVL.

The V gene is TRBV29-1, the J gene TRBJ2-1; 9 bases map to TRBD2. Losses at the gene ends were 3 bases for V and 7 bases for J; bases not matched to a gene: 7. The germline V gene encodes CDR1 SQVTM and CDR2 ANQGSEA. The CDR3 consists of 14 residues. CDR3 in DNA: TGCAGCGTTGATAGCCAGCGGGGGGCTAATGAGCAGTTCTTC. Translating gives CSVDSQRGANEQFF.

With regard to this clonotype: A much more abundant neighbour one base away suggests this may be a read error. This chain joins TRBV20-1 and TRBJ2-7; 11 nucleotides match TRBD2. The germline V gene encodes CDR1 DFQATT and CDR2 SNEGSKA (reference sequence). This CDR3 contains 16 residues. The CDR3 here is CCARDSGLADPYEQYF. The CDR3 DNA reads as TGCTGTGCTAGGGACTCGGGACTAGCGGACCCCTACGAGCAGTACTTC.

This chain links TRBV20-1 with TRBJ2-1; 8 nucleotides align to TRBD2. J lost 9 bases, V lost 0 bases, and 13 bases had no gene match. The CDR3 has 16 amino acids. CDR1 is DFQATT, CDR2 SNEGSKA, per germline (reference sequence). CDR3 in amino acids: CSAREASGRAISEQFF. CDR3 nucleotides: TGCAGTGCTAGAGAGGCCAGCGGGAGAGCCATTAGTGAGCAGTTCTTC.

The chain links TRBV12-3 or TRBV12-4 to TRBJ2-2; 7 nucleotides align to TRBD1. Unmatched junction bases numbered 12, after V lost 7 bases and J lost 7 bases. This CDR3 is built from 15 residues. Here the CDR3 reads CASTLGQNLGGELFF. The CDR3 DNA sequence: TGTGCCAGCACCCTGGGACAGAATTTAGGCGGGGAGCTGTTTTTT.

The chain carries TRBV5-1 and TRBJ1-2; 7 bases align to TRBD1. Looked up from germline, CDR1 is SGHRS and CDR2 is YFSETQ. Losses at the gene ends were 0 bases for V and 13 bases for J; bases not matched to a gene: 3. The CDR3 length is 11 residues. CDR3 DNA: TGCGCCAGCAGCTTGGAGGGGGCGGCCACCTTC. This encodes CASSLEGAATF.

This clonotype was seen repeatedly, ten times or more. The chain combines TRBV27 with TRBJ2-7; 11 nucleotides agree with TRBD1. The germline V gene encodes CDR1 MNHEY and CDR2 SMNVEV (reference sequence). J gave up 5 bases and V 6 bases, and 3 bases lay outside the gene matches. The CDR3 loop spans 13 amino acids. The DNA of the CDR3 is TGTGCCAGCAGGAGGACAGGGGGCGACGAGCAGTACTTC. It specifies CASRRTGGDEQYF.

This clonotype was seen repeatedly, ten times or more. The gene calls are TRBV20-1 and TRBJ2-7, with D possibly TRBD2 on 6 matching bases. The ends were cut back, 4 bases at V and 1 base at J, with 20 bases in the middle. The germline V gene has CDR1 DFQATT and CDR2 SNEGSKA (reference sequence). The CDR3 is 16 residues long. As DNA, the CDR3 is TGCAGTGCTAAGAAGGGGCCCAGCGGGCTATCCTACGAGCAGTACTTC. It codes for CSAKKGPSGLSYEQYF.

About this clonotype: Possible read error: a much larger clone is one base away. This chain joins TRBV7-2 and TRBJ2-7, with a weak D call TRBD2 (6 bases). V lost 5 bases to trimming and J lost 0 bases, with 14 bases between them. Germline CDR1 is SGHTA and CDR2 is FQGNSA. There are 15 residues in the CDR3. The CDR3 DNA reads TGTGCCAGCAGCCCGAAGAGACTAGGCTCCTACGAGCAGTACTTC. Its protein is CASSPKRLGSYEQYF.

There are a few counts of this clonotype. The chain links TRBV7-2 to TRBJ2-5, with a weak D call TRBD1 (5 bases). The J call may be in error: the DNA end matches TRBJ2-7 better. The germline V gene encodes CDR1 SGHTA and CDR2 FQGNSA. The CDR3 sequence is 13 residues long. CDR3 coding DNA: TGTGCCAGCAGCTTACAGGACATAGACGAGCAGTACTTC. Amino acids: CASSLQDIDEQYF.

V is TRBV12-3 or TRBV12-4 and J is TRBJ2-3, with 8 bases aligning to TRBD1. This CDR3 region has 16 residues. The J segment lost 1 base and the V segment lost 2 bases, leaving 5 bases of the junction unmatched. The CDR3 sequence: CASSLLQGVGTDTQYF. In DNA, the CDR3 is TGTGCCAGCAGTTTACTACAGGGGGTGGGCACAGATACGCAGTATTTT.

The sample holds a few counts of this clonotype. J is TRBJ1-2 and V is TRBV6-5; TRBD1 matches 8 bases. In germline, CDR1 is MNHEY, CDR2 SVGAGI. The CDR3 has 15 amino acids. Germline trimming cut 5 bases from V and 6 bases from J; bases unmatched to any gene: 11. This CDR3 reads CASSNPGQGGNGYTF. The DNA for the CDR3 is TGTGCCAGCAGTAACCCAGGACAGGGAGGGAATGGCTACACCTTC.

This clonotype was counted ten times or more. The V call is TRBV6-5, the J call TRBJ2-5, with D possibly matching TRBD1 (7 bases). CDR3 length equals 14 residues. Trimming shortened V by 8 bases and J by 2 bases, and 15 bases separated the two germline ends. CDR1 is MNHEY, CDR2 SVGAGI, per germline. The CDR3 DNA reads TGTGCCAGCGGGGGGACAGCCACACAAGAGACCCAGTACTTC. Amino acid sequence: CASGGTATQETQYF.

The chain is built from TRBV13 and TRBJ2-7; D tentatively reads TRBD1 or TRBD2 (5 bases each). The CDR3 contains 15 residues. V was shortened by 5 bases and J by 3 bases, with 17 bases between the two germline ends. Germline CDR1 is PRHDT and CDR2 is FYEKMQ (reference sequence). For the CDR3, the DNA is TGTGCCAGCAGCCCCTCGCCGGGACCCAGCTACGAGCAGTACTTC. It specifies CASSPSPGPSYEQYF.

The rearrangement uses TRBV10-3 and TRBJ1-1, with D tentatively TRBD1 (5 bases). The CDR3 is 15 amino acids. Germline V gives CDR1 ENHRY, CDR2 SYGVKD. V was trimmed by 0 bases and J by 1 base, leaving 9 bases between them. CDR3 amino acids: CAISESWQGNTEAFF. DNA of the CDR3: TGTGCCATCAGTGAGTCTTGGCAGGGGAACACTGAAGCTTTCTTT.

About this clonotype: At one end, the junction sequence differs from germline, possibly due to a read error. The chain uses TRBV12-3 or TRBV12-4 and TRBJ2-3; 9 bases are a match to TRBD2. This CDR3 is built from 14 residues. CDR3 loop: CASSSGVSSDAQYF. The CDR3 DNA is TGTGCCAGCTCTAGCGGGGTGTCGTCAGATGCGCAGTATTTT.

With regard to this clonotype: The conserved phenylalanine or tryptophan is not found at the CDR3 terminus, so this likely reflects a read error. This chain links TRBV6-6 with TRBJ2-7; tentatively, D is TRBD2 (6 bases). CDR1 is MNHNY, CDR2 SVGAGI, per germline (reference sequence). The CDR3 is 15 amino acids. The V and J ends lost 0 bases and 2 bases respectively, with 11 bases between them. The CDR3 is CASSYSREQPYEQYY. The DNA for the CDR3 is TGTGCCAGCAGTTACTCCCGGGAGCAGCCCTACGAGCAGTACTAC.

This clonotype was detected a few times. V is TRBV12-3 or TRBV12-4 and J is TRBJ2-7; D might be TRBD1 (6 bases). The length of the CDR3 is 12 residues. The germline V and J ends were trimmed by 8 bases and 3 bases, with 11 bases remaining between them. CDR3 region: CASGSGDYEQYF. The CDR3 DNA is TGTGCCAGCGGGTCAGGGGACTACGAGCAGTACTTC.

This clonotype was seen more than once but under ten times. J is TRBJ1-6 and V is TRBV9; 7 bases align to TRBD1. Germline V CDR1 and CDR2: SGDLS, YYNGEE. V shed 5 bases and J 10 bases; nucleotides not matched to a gene: 9. CDR3 length equals 14 residues. The CDR3 sequence: CASSVTGLGSPLHF. CDR3 bases: TGTGCCAGCAGTGTGACAGGGCTCGGATCACCCCTCCACTTT.

V gene TRBV5-5 combines with J gene TRBJ1-6; no clear D. Trimming left V 4 bases short and J 7 bases short, with 12 bases between. Germline assignment: CDR1 SGHKS and CDR2 YYEKEE (reference sequence). The CDR3 is 14 amino acids. CDR3 protein: CASSPDGWNSPLHF. CDR3 nucleotide sequence: TGTGCCAGCAGCCCCGACGGATGGAATTCACCCCTCCACTTT.